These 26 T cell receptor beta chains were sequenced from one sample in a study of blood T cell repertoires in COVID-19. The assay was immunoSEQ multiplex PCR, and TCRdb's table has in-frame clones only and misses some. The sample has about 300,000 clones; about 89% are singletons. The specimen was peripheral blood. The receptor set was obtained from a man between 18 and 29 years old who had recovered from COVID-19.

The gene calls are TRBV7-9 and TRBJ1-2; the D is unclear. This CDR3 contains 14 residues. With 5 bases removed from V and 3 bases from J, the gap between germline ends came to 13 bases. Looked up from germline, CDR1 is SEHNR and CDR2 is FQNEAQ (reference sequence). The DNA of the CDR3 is TGTGCCAGCAGCACGACACCTCCCGACTATGGCTACACCTTC. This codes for CASSTTPPDYGYTF.

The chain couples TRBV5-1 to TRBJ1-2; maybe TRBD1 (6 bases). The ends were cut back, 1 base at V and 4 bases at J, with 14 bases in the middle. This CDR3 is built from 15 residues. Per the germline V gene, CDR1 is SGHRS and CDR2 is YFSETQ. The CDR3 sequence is CASSLRGGAGYGYTF. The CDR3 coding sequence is TGCGCCAGCAGCTTGCGGGGGGGCGCAGGCTATGGCTACACCTTC. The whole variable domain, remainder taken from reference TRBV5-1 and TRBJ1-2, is KAGVTQTPRYLIKTRGQQVTLSCSPISGHRSVSWYQQTPGQGLQFLFEYFSETQRNKGNFPGRFSGRQFSNSRSEMNVSTLELGDSALYLCASSLRGGAGYGYTFGSGTRLTVV.

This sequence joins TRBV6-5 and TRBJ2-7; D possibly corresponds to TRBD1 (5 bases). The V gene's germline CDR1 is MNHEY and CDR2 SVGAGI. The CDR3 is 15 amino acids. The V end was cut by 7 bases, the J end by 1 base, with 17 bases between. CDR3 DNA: TGTGCCAGCACCAAATGGCAGGGCTCTTCCTACGAGCAGTACTTC. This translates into CASTKWQGSSYEQYF.

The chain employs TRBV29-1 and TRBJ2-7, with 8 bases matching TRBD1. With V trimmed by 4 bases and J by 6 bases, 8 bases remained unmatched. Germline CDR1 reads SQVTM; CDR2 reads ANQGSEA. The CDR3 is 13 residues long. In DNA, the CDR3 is TGCAGCGTTGCGGGACAGGTACCTGGCGAGCAGTACTTC. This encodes CSVAGQVPGEQYF.

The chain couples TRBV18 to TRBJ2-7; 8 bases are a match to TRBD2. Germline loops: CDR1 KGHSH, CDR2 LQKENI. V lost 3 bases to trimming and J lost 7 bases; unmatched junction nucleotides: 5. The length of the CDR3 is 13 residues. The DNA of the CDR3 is TGTGCCAGCTCACCCCCCGGGACTAGGGAGCAGTACTTC. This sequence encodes CASSPPGTREQYF.

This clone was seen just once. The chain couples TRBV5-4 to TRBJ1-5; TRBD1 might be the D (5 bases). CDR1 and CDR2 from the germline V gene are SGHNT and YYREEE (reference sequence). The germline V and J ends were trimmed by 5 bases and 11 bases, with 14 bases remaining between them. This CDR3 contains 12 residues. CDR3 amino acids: CASRKDTSAQHF. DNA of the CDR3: TGTGCCAGCAGGAAGGACACATCAGCCCAGCATTTT.

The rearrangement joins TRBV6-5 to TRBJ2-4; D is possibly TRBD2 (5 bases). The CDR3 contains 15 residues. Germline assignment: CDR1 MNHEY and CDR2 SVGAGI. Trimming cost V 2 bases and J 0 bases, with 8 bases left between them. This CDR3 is CASSYGGLAKNIQYF. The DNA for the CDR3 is TGTGCCAGCAGTTACGGCGGGCTAGCCAAAAACATTCAGTACTTC.

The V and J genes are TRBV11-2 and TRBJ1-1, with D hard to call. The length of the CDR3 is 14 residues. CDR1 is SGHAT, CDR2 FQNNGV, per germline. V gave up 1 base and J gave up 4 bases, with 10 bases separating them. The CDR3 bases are TGTGCCAGCAGCTTAGCGGAGGGCGGCACTGAAGCTTTCTTT. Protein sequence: CASSLAEGGTEAFF.

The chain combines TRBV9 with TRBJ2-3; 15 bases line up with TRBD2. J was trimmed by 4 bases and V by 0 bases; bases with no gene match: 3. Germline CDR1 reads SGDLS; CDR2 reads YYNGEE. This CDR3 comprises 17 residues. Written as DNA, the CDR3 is TGTGCCAGCAGCGTAGGGACTAGCGGGAGGGCCGCAGATACGCAGTATTTT. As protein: CASSVGTSGRAADTQYF.

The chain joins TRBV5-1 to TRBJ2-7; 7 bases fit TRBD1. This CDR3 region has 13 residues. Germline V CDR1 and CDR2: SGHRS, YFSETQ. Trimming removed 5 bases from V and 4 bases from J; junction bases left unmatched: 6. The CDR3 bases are TGCGCCAGCAGTTCCGACAGGGAGTACGAGCAGTACTTC. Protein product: CASSSDREYEQYF.

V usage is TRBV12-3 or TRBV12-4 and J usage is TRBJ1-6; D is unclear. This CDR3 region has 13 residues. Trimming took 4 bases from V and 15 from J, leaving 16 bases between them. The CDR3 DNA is TGTGCCAGCAGTTCCTCTGGAGCGGTTCTCCTCCACTTT. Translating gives CASSSSGAVLLHF.

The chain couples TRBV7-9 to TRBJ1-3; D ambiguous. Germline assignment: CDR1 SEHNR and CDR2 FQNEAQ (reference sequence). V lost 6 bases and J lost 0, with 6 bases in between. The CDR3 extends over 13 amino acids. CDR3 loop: CASRMSSGNTIYF. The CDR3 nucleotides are TGTGCCAGCAGAATGAGCTCTGGAAACACCATATATTTT.

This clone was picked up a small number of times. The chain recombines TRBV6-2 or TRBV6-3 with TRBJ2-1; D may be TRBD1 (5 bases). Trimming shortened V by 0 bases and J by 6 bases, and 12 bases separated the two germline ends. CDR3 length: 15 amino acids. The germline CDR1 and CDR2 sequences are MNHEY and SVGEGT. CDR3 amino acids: CASSYSGHSPNEQFF. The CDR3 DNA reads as TGTGCCAGCAGTTACTCCGGACATAGTCCCAATGAGCAGTTCTTC.

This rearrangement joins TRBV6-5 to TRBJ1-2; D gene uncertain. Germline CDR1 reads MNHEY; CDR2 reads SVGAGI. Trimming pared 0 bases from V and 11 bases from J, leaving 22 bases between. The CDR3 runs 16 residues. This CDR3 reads CASSYSINGDVNPYTF. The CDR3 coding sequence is TGTGCCAGCAGTTACTCGATCAACGGGGATGTCAATCCATACACCTTC.

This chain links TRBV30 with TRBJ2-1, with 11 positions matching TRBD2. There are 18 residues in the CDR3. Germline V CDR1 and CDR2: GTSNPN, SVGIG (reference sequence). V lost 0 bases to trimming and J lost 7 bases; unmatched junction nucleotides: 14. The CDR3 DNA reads TGTGCCTGGAGTGTATTAGCGGGAGGGTTGGGGGAGAAGAATGAGCAGTTCTTC. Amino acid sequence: CAWSVLAGGLGEKNEQFF.

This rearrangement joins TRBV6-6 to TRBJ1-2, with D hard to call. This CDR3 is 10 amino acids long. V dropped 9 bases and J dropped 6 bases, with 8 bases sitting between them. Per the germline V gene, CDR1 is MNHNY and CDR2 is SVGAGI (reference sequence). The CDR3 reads CASWRDGYTF. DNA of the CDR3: TGTGCCAGTTGGAGGGATGGCTACACCTTC.

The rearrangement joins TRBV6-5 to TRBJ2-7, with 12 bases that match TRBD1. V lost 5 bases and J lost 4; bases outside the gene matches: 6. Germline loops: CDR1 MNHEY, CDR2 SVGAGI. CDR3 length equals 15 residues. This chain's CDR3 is CASSIGTGGGYEQYF. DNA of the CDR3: TGTGCCAGCAGTATCGGGACAGGGGGCGGGTACGAGCAGTACTTC.

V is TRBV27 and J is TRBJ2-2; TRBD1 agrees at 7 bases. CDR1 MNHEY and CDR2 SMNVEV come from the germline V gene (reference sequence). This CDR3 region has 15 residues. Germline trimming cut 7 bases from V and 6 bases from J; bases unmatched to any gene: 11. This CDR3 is CASNQQGPLSGELFF. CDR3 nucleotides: TGTGCCAGCAATCAACAGGGGCCCTTGTCCGGGGAGCTGTTTTTT.

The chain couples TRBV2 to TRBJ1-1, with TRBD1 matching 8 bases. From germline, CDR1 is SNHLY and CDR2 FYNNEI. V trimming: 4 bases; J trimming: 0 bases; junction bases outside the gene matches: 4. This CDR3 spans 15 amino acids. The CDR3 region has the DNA TGTGCCAGCAGTGGACAGGGGTCCATGAACACTGAAGCTTTCTTT. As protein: CASSGQGSMNTEAFF.

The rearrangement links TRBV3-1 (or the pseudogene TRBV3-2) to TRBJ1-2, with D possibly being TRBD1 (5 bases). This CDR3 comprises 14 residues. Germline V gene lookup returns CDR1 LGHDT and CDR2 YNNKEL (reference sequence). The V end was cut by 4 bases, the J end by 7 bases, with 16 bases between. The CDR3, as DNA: TGTGCCAGCAGCCCCAGACAGTTTGTGGTTGGCTACACCTTC. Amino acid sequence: CASSPRQFVVGYTF.

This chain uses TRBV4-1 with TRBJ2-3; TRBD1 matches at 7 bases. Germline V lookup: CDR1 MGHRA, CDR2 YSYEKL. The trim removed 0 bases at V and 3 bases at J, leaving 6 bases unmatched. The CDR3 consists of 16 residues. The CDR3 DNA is TGCGCCAGCAGCCAAGATCCCGACAGGGAAACAGATACGCAGTATTTT. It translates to CASSQDPDRETDTQYF.

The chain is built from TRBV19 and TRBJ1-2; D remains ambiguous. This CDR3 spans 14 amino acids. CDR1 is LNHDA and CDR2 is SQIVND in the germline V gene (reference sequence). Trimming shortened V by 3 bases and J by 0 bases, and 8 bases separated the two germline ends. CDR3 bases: TGTGCCAGTAGTATCATCCACACTAACTATGGCTACACCTTC. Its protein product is CASSIIHTNYGYTF.

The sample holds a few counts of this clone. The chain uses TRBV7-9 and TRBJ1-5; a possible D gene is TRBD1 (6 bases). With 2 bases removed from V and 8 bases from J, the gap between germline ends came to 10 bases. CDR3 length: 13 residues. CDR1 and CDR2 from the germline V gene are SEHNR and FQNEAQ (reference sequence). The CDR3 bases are TGTGCCAGCAGCTTATCAGGGGCAGAGCCCCAGCATTTT. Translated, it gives CASSLSGAEPQHF.

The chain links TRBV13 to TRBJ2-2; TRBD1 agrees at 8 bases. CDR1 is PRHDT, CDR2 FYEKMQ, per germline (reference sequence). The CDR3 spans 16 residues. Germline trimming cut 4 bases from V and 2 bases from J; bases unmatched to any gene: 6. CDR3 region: CASSWRTGTNTGELFF. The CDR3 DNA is TGTGCCAGCAGCTGGAGGACAGGGACCAACACCGGGGAGCTGTTTTTT.

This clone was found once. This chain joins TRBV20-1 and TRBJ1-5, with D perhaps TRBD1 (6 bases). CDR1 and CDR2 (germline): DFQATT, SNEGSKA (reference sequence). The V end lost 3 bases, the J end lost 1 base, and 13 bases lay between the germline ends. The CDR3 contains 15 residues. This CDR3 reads CSASPGQFSNQPQHF. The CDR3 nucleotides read TGCAGTGCTAGTCCAGGACAGTTCAGCAATCAGCCCCAGCATTTT.

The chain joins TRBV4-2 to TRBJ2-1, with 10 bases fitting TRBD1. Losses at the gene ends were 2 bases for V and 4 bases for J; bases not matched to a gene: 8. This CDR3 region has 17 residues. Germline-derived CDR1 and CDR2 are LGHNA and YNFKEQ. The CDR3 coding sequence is TGTGCCAGCAGCCAACCTGGACAGGGACAGGGGTACAATGAGCAGTTCTTC. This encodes CASSQPGQGQGYNEQFF.